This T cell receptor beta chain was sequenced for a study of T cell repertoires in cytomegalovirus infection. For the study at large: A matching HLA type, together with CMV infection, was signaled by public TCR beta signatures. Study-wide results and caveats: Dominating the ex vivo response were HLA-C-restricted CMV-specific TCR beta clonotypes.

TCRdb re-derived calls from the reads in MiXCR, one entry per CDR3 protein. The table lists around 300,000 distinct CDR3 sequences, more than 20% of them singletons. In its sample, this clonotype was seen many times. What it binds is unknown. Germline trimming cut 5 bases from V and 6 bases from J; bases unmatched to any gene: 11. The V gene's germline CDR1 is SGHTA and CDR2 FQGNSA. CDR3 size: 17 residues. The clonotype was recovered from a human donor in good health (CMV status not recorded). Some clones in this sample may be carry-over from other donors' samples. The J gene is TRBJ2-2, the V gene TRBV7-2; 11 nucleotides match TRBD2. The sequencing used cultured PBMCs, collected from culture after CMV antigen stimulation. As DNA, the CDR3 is TGTGCCAGCAGCGAACCTGGACTAGCGGGTGGCGCCGGGGAGCTGTTTTTT. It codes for CASSEPGLAGGAGELFF. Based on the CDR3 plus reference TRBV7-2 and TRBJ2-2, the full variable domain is GAGVSQSPSNKVTEKGKDVELRCDPISGHTALYWYRQSLGQGLEFLIYFQGNSAPDKSGLPSDRFSAERTGGSVSTLTIQRTQQEDSAVYLCASSEPGLAGGAGELFFGEGSRLTVL.